This record concerns one T cell receptor beta chain sequence. The sample is drawn from a study of blood T cell repertoires in COVID-19. Original data processing: Researchers report that nucleated cell counts were estimated from reference gene primer amplification. TCRdb keeps only in-frame clones here, not all; method: immunoSEQ multiplex PCR. The V and J calls and clone size were taken over from that table, and D and trimming were inferred from the DNA. Found here are about 51,000 clones, approximately 90% of them singletons; the top ten hold approximately 2.8%. Deletions cut 6 bases from V and 2 bases from J, with 13 bases between. CDR3 length: 14 amino acids. Germline CDR1 is MNHEY and CDR2 is SVGAGI.

Sequencing was performed on peripheral blood. V gene TRBV6-5 combines with J gene TRBJ1-1; no clear D. The receptor was derived from a man aged 45-65 years with acute or convalescent COVID-19. DNA of the CDR3: TGTGCCAGCAGCCTCGAGATCTCTAACACTGAAGCTTTCTTT. Protein product: CASSLEISNTEAFF.